The sequence of this T cell receptor beta chain was determined in a study of beta chain features in type 1 diabetes. Study results and limitations: Among all four CD4+ subsets, Type 1 diabetes patients had TCRB CDR3s that were moderately but significantly shorter. The cDNA sequencing approach could over-represent high-TCR-expressing cells. Across patients, naive, central memory and Treg TCRB repertoires exhibited apparently greater similarity than was observed across healthy donors.

Worth noting for this clone: The antigen is not known.

This CDR3 spans 11 amino acids. Germline CDR1 and CDR2: DFQATT and SNEGSKA (reference sequence). Investigators reverse transcribed all isolated RNA, so they sequenced expressed TCRB transcripts. Clones were sequenced by immunoSEQ multiplex PCR, and TCRdb holds only the in-frame ones, with some missing. The sample yields about 710,000 clones, 11% to 15% seen once. Without exception, sorted populations had purity beyond 95%. This receptor was identified in a man aged 18 to 29 with type 1 diabetes. Input material: naive CD4+ T cells from blood. The rearrangement links TRBV20-1 to TRBJ2-7, with D perhaps TRBD2 (6 bases). The CDR3 coding sequence is TGCAGGGCGGGACCCTCCTACGAGCAGTACTTC. It yields the protein CRAGPSYEQYF.